A selection of T cell receptor beta chains follows, all from one sample in a study of T cell changes during pregnancy in multiple sclerosis. Measured with immunoSEQ multiplex PCR; TCRdb has only the in-frame clones, and not every one. There are 35,000 to 45,000 clones in the sample; over 80% occur only once, and 0.73% lies in the top ten. The starting material was CD4+ T cells from peripheral blood mononuclear cells, obtained before pregnancy. The receptors were gathered from a female donor with multiple sclerosis, enrolled in a pregnancy study. Each CDR3 is given with its conserved first and last residue. D genes are given only for firm matches. Size tells how often a clone was seen (once, few, many) or the class of an expanded clone, and some rows leave it out.

J gene: TRBJ2-1; clone size: -; D gene: TRBD2; V gene: TRBV25-1; CDR3 DNA: TGTGCCAGCAGTGATCCTAGCGGGGGGGCCTGGGGGCAGTTCTTC; CDR3 protein: CASSDPSGGAWGQFF
J gene: TRBJ2-1; clone size: -; D gene: TRBD2; V gene: TRBV7-3; CDR3 DNA: TGTGCCAGCAGCCCGGGACTAGCGCGGAATGAGCAGTTCTTC; CDR3 protein: CASSPGLARNEQFF
J gene: TRBJ1-1; clone size: -; D gene: -; V gene: TRBV6-5; CDR3 DNA: TGTGCCAGCATTGGCGGAGGGAACACTGAAGCTTTCTTT; CDR3 protein: CASIGGGNTEAFF
J gene: TRBJ1-2; clone size: few; D gene: -; V gene: TRBV19; CDR3 DNA: TGTGCCAGTAGTATCTCCGCCAGGGGACCCTATGGCTACACCTTC; CDR3 protein: CASSISARGPYGYTF
J gene: TRBJ2-3; clone size: -; D gene: -; V gene: TRBV4-1; CDR3 DNA: TGCGCCAGCAGCGTCCGGGTAACAGATACGCAGTATTTT; CDR3 protein: CASSVRVTDTQYF
J gene: TRBJ1-1; clone size: -; D gene: -; V gene: TRBV2; CDR3 DNA: TGTGCCAGCCGTCAGGTTAACACTGAAGCTTTCTTT; CDR3 protein: CASRQVNTEAFF
J gene: TRBJ1-4; clone size: -; D gene: TRBD1; V gene: TRBV25-1; CDR3 DNA: TGTGCCAGCAGTGATCACGGGACAGGAGAAAAACTGTTTTTT; CDR3 protein: CASSDHGTGEKLFF
J gene: TRBJ1-2; clone size: medium-sized; D gene: TRBD1; V gene: TRBV4-1; CDR3 DNA: TGCGCCAGCAGTTCCAGCTCAGGGGGCTCGAACTATGGCTACACCTTC; CDR3 protein: CASSSSSGGSNYGYTF
J gene: TRBJ1-1; clone size: -; D gene: -; V gene: TRBV5-6; CDR3 DNA: TGTGCCAGCAGCTCACCCTCCATGTCTAAGGGGCGCACTGAAGCTTTCTTT; CDR3 protein: CASSSPSMSKGRTEAFF
J gene: TRBJ2-7; clone size: -; D gene: TRBD2; V gene: TRBV19; CDR3 DNA: TGTGCCAGTAGCCCAGTAGCGGGGGTAGACGAGCAGTACTTC; CDR3 protein: CASSPVAGVDEQYF
J gene: TRBJ1-3; clone size: -; D gene: -; V gene: TRBV7-2; CDR3 DNA: TGTGCCAGCAGCATACCCGGACAGGGAAACACCATATATTTT; CDR3 protein: CASSIPGQGNTIYF
J gene: TRBJ2-1; clone size: -; D gene: TRBD2; V gene: TRBV9; CDR3 DNA: TGTGCCAGCAGCCCGACCAGCACCGGGGGGGCTTACAATGAGCAGTTCTTC; CDR3 protein: CASSPTSTGGAYNEQFF
J gene: TRBJ2-7; clone size: -; D gene: -; V gene: TRBV2; CDR3 DNA: TGTGCCAGCAGTGCGGAGCGGTCCTACGAGCAGTACTTC; CDR3 protein: CASSAERSYEQYF
J gene: TRBJ2-3; clone size: few; D gene: TRBD1; V gene: TRBV19; CDR3 DNA: TGTGCCAGTAGAAAGACAGGGATAACAGATACGCAGTATTTT; CDR3 protein: CASRKTGITDTQYF
J gene: TRBJ2-6; clone size: -; D gene: -; V gene: TRBV7-3; CDR3 DNA: TGTGCCAGCAGCCCCACCCAGGGTATGGTGGTCTCTGGGGCCAACGTCCTGACTTTC; CDR3 protein: CASSPTQGMVVSGANVLTF
J gene: TRBJ2-2; clone size: -; D gene: TRBD2; V gene: TRBV4-1; CDR3 DNA: TGCGCCAGCAGCCAAGCCGGACTAGCGGGGGGGACCGGGGAGCTGTTTTTT; CDR3 protein: CASSQAGLAGGTGELFF
J gene: TRBJ2-5; clone size: -; D gene: TRBD1; V gene: TRBV19; CDR3 DNA: TGTGCCAGTAGTATATCCGCGACAGGGGTTGGGGAGACCCAGTACTTC; CDR3 protein: CASSISATGVGETQYF
J gene: TRBJ1-2; clone size: once; D gene: TRBD1; V gene: TRBV9; CDR3 DNA: TGTGCCAGCAGCCTTAACAGGGGGCAGGGTGGCTACACCTTC; CDR3 protein: CASSLNRGQGGYTF